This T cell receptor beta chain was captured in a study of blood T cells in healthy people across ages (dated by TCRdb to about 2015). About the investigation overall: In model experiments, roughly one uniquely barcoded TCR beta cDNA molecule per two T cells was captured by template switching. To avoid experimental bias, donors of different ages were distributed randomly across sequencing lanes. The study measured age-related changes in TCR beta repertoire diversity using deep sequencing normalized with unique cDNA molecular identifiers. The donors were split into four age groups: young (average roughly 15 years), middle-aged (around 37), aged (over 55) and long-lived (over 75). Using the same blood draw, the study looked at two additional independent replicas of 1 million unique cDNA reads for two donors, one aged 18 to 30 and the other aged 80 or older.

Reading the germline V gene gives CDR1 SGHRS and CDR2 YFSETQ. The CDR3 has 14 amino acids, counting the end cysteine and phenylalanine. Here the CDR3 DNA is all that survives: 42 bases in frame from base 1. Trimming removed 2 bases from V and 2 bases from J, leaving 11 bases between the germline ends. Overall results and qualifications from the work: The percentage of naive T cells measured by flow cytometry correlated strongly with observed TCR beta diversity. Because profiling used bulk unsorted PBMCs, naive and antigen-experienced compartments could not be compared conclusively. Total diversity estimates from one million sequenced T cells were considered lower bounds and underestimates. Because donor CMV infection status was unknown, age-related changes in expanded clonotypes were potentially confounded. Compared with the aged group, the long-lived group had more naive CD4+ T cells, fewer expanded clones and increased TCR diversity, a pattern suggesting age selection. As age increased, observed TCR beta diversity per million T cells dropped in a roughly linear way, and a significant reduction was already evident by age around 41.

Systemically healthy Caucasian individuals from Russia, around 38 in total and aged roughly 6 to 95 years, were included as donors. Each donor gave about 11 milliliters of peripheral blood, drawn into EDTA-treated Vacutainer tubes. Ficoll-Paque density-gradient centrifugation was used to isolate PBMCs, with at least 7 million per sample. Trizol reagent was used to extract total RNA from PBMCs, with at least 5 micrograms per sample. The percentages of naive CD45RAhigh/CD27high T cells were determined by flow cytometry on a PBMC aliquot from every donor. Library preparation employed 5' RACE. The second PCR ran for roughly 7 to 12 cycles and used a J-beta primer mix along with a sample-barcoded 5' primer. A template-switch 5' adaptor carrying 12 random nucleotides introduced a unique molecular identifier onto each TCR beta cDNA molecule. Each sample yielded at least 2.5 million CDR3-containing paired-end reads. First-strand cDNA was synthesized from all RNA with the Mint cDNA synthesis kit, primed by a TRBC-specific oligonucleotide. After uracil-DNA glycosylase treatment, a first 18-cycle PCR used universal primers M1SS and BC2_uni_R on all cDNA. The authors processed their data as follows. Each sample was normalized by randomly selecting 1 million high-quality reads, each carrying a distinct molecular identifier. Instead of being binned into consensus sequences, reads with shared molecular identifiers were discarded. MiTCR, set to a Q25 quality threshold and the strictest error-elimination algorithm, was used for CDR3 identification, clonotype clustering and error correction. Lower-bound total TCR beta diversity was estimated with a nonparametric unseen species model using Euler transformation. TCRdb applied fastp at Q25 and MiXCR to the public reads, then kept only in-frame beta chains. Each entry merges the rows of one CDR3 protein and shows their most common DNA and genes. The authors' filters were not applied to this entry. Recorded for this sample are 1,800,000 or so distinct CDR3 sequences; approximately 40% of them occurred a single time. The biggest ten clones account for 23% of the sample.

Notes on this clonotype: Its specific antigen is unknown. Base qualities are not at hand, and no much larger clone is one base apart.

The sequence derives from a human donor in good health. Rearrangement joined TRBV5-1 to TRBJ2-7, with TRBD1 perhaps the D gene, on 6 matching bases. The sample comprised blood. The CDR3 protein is CASSFVDRPYEQYF. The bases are TGCGCCAGCAGCTTTGTGGACAGACCCTACGAGCAGTACTTC.